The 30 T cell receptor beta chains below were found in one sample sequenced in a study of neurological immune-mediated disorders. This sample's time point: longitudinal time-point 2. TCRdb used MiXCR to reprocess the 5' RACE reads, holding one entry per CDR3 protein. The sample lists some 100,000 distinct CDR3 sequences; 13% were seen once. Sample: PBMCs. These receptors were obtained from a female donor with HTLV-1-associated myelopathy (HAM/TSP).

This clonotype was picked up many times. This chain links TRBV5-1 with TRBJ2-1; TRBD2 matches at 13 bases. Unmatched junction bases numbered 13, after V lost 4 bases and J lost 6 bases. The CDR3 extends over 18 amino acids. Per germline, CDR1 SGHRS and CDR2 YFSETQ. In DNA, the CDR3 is TGCGCCAGCAGCCCCTCACTAGCGGGGGGGCCGATAATCAATGAGCAGTTCTTC. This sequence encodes CASSPSLAGGPIINEQFF. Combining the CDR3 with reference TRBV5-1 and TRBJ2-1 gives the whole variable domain KAGVTQTPRYLIKTRGQQVTLSCSPISGHRSVSWYQQTPGQGLQFLFEYFSETQRNKGNFPGRFSGRQFSNSRSEMNVSTLELGDSALYLCASSPSLAGGPIINEQFFGPGTRLTVL.

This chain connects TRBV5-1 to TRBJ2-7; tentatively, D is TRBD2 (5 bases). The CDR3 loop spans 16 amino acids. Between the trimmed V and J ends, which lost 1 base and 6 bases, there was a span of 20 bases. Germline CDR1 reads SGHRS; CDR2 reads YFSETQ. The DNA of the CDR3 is TGCGCCAGCAGCTTGACCCCCGGAGGCGCGTCGAGCGAGCAGTACTTC. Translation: CASSLTPGGASSEQYF.

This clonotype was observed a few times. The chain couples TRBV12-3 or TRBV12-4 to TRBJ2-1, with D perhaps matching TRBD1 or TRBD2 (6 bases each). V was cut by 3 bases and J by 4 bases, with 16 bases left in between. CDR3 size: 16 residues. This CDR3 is CASSFSSQGRYNEQFF. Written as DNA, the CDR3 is TGTGCCAGCAGTTTTTCATCCCAGGGGAGGTACAATGAGCAGTTCTTC.

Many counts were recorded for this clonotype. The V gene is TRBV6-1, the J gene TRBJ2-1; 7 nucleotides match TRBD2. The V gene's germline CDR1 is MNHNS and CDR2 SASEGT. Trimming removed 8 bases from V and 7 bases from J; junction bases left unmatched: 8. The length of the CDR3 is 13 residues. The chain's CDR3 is CASRPAGLNEQFF. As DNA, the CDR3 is TGTGCCAGCCGACCAGCGGGGCTTAATGAGCAGTTCTTC.

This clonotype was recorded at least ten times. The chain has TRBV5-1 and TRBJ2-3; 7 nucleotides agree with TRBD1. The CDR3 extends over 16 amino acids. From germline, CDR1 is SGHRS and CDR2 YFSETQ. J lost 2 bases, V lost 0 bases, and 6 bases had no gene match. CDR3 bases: TGCGCCAGCAGCTTGGGGGCAGGGGGTCACACAGATACGCAGTATTTT. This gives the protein CASSLGAGGHTDTQYF.

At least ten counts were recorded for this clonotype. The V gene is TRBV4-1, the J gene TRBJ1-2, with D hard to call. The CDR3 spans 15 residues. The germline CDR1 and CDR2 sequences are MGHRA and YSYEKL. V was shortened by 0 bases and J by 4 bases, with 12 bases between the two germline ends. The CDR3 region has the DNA TGCGCCAGCAGCCAAGAAGAACGAAGGTCCTATGGCTACACCTTC. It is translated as CASSQEERRSYGYTF.

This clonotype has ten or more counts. CDR3 sequence reads: CASSPGTSRNNEQFF. In DNA, the CDR3 is TGCGCCAGCAGCCCCGGGACTAGTAGGAACAATGAGCAGTTCTTC. The rearrangement joins TRBV5-1 to TRBJ2-1; 8 bases are shared with TRBD2. The CDR3 covers 15 residues. CDR1 SGHRS and CDR2 YFSETQ come from the germline V gene. The ends lost 4 bases at V and 5 bases at J; junction bases unmatched: 8.

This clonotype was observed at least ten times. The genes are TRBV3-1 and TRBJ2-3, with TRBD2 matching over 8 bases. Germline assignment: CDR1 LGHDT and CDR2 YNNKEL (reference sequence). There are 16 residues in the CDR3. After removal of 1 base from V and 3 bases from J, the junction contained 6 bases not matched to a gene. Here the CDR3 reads CASSQVRGAMTDTQYF. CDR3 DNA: TGTGCCAGCAGCCAAGTGCGGGGGGCGATGACAGATACGCAGTATTTT.

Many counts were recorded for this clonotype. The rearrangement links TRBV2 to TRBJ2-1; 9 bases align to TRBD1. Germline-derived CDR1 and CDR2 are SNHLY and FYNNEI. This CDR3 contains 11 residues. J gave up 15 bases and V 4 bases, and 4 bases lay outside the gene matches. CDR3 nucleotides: TGTGCCAGCAGTGTCCGGACAGGGGCGTTCTTC. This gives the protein CASSVRTGAFF.

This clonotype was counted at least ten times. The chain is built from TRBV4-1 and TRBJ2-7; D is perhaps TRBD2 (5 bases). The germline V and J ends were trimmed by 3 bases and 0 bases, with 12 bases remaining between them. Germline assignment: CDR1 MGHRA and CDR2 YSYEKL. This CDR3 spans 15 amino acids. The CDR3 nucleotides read TGCGCCAGCAGCCACCACATTGGGAGCTCCTACGAGCAGTACTTC. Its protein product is CASSHHIGSSYEQYF.

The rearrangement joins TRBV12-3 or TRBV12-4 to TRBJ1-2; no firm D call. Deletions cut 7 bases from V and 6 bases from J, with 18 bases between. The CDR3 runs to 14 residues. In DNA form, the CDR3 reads TGTGCCAGCAAAAGGTACGTTGGTCCAGATGGCTACACCTTC. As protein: CASKRYVGPDGYTF.

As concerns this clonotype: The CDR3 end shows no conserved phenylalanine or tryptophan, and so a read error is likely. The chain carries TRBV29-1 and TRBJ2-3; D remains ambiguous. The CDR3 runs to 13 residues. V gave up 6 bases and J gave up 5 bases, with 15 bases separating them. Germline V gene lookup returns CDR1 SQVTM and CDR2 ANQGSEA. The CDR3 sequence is CSVQTVGRDTQYV. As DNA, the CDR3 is TGCAGCGTCCAGACTGTGGGAAGAGATACGCAGTATGTT.

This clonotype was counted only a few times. DNA of the CDR3: TGTGCCAGCAGCCAAGATCGGGCCAGGGCGTTCTCAGATACGCAGTATTTT. It specifies CASSQDRARAFSDTQYF. The chain has TRBV4-2 and TRBJ2-3, with D perhaps TRBD1 (5 bases). The V end was cut by 0 bases, the J end by 4 bases, with 17 bases between. The germline V gene has CDR1 LGHNA and CDR2 YNFKEQ. This CDR3 comprises 17 residues.

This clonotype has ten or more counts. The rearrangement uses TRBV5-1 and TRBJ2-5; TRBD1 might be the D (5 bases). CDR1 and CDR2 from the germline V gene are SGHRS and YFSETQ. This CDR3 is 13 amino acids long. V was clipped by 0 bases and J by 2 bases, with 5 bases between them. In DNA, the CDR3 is TGCGCCAGCAGCTTGGGACAGCAAGAGACCCAGTACTTC. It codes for CASSLGQQETQYF.

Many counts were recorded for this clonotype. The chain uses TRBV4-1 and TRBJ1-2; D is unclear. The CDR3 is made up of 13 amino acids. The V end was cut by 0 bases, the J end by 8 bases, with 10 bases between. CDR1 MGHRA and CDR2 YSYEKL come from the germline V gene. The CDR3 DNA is TGCGCCAGCAGCCAAGAATTGCGCGGAGGCTACACCTTC. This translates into CASSQELRGGYTF.

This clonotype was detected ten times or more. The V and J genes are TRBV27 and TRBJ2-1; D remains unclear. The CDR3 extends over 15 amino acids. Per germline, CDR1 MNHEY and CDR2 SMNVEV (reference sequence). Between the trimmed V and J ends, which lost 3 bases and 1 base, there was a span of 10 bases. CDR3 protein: CASSFFPASYNEQFF. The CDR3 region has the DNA TGTGCCAGCAGTTTTTTCCCCGCGTCCTACAATGAGCAGTTCTTC.

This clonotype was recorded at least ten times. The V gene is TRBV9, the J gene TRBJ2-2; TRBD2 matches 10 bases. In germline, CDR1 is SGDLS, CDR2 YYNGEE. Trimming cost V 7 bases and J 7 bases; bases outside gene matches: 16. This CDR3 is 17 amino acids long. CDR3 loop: CASGAKRGGVVVGELFF. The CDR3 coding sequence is TGTGCCAGCGGGGCTAAGCGGGGGGGTGTCGTCGTCGGGGAGCTGTTTTTT.

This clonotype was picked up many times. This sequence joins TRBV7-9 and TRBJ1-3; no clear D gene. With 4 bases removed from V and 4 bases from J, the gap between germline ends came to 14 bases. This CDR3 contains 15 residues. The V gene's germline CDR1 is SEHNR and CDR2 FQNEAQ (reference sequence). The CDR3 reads CASSSGPISGNTIYF. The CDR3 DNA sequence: TGTGCCAGCAGCTCCGGACCAATCTCGGGAAACACCATATATTTT.

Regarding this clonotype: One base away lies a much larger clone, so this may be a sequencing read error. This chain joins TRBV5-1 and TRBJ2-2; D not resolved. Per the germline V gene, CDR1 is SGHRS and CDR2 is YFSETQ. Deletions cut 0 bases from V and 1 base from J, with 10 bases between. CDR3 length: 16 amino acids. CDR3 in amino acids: CASSLEWQRNTGELFF. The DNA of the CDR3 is TGCGCCAGCAGCTTGGAGTGGCAAAGGAACACCGGGGAGCTGTTTTTT.

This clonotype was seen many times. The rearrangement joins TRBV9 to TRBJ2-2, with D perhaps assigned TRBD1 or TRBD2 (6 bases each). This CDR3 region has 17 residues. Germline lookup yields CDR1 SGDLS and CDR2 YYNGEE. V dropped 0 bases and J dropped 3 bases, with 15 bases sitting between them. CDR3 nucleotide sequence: TGTGCCAGCAGCGTAGGTGCGGGACATAGCGACACCGGGGAGCTGTTTTTT. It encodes CASSVGAGHSDTGELFF.

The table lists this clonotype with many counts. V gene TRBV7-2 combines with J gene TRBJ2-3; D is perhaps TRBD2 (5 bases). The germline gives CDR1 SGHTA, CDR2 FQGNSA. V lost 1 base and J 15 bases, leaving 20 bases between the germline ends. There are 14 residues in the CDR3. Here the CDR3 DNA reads TGTGCCAGCAGCTTAGGAAATGTAGGGCGGGTCGCATATTTT. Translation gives CASSLGNVGRVAYF.

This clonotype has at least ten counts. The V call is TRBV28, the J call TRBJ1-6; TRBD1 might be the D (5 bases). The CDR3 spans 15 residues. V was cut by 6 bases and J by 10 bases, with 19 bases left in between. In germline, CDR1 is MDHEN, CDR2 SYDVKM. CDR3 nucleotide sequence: TGTGCCAGCAGATATTCTACAGGTCCCTACTCACCCCTCCACTTT. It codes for CASRYSTGPYSPLHF.

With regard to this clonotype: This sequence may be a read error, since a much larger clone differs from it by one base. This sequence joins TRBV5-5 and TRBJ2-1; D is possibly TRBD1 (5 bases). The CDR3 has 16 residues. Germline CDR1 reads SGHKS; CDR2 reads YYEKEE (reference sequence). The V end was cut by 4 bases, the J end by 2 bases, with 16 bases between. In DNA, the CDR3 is TGTGCCAGCAGCAACAAAGAGGACATGACCTACAATGAGCAGTTCTTC. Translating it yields CASSNKEDMTYNEQFF.

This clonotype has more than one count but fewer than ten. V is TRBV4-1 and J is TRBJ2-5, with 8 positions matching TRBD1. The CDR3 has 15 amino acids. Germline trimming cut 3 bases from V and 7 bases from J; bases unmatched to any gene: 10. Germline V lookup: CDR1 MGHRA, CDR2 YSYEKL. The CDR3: CASSQVPGTGVTQYF. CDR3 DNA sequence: TGCGCCAGCAGCCAGGTACCCGGGACAGGCGTGACCCAGTACTTC.

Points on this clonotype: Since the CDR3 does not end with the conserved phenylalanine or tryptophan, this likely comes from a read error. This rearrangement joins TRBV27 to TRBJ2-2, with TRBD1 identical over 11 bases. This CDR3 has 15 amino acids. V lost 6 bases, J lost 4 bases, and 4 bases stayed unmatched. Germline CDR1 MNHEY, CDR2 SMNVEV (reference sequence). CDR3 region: CASSRTGGTTGELFY. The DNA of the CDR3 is TGTGCCAGCAGCCGGACAGGGGGCACCACCGGGGAGCTGTTTTAT.

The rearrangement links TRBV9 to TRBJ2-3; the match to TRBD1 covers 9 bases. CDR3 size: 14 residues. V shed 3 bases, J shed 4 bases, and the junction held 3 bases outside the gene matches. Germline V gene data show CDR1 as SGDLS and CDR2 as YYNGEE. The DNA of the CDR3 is TGTGCCAGCAGCGGCAACAGGGGGCCAGATACGCAGTATTTT. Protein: CASSGNRGPDTQYF.

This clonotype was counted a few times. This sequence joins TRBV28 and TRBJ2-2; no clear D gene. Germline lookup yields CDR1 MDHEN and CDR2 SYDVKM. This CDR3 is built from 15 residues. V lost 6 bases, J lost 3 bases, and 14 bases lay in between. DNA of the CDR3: TGTGCCAGCAGAGCTACCATTGGACACACCGGGGAGCTGTTTTTT. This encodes CASRATIGHTGELFF.

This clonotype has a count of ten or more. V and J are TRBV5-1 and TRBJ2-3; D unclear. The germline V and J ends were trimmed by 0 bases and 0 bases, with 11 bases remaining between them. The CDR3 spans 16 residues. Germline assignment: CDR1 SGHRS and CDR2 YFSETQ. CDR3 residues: CASSLGLVASTDTQYF. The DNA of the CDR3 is TGCGCCAGCAGCTTGGGTCTTGTTGCTAGCACAGATACGCAGTATTTT.

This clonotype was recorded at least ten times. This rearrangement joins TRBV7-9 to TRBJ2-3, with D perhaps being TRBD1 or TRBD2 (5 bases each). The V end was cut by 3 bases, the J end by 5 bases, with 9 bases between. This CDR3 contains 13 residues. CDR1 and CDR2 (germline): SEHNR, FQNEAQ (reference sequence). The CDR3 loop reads CASSLGDRDTQYF. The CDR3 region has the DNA TGTGCCAGCAGCTTGGGAGACAGAGATACGCAGTATTTT. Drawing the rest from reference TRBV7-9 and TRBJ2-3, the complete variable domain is DTGVSQNPRHKITKRGQNVTFRCDPISEHNRLYWYRQTLGQGPEFLTYFQNEAQLEKSRLLSDRFSAERPKGSFSTLEIQRTEQGDSAMYLCASSLGDRDTQYFGPGTRLTVL.

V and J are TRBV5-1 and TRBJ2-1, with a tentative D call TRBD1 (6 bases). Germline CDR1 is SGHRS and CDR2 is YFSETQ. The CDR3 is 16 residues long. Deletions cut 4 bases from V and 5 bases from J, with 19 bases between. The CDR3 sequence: CASSPSGTWSNNEQFF. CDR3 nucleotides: TGCGCCAGCAGCCCGTCCGGGACATGGTCCAACAATGAGCAGTTCTTC. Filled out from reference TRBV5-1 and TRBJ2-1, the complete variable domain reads KAGVTQTPRYLIKTRGQQVTLSCSPISGHRSVSWYQQTPGQGLQFLFEYFSETQRNKGNFPGRFSGRQFSNSRSEMNVSTLELGDSALYLCASSPSGTWSNNEQFFGPGTRLTVL.